Shown below are 9 T cell receptor beta chains from a single sample sequenced in a study of cytomegalovirus exposure and HLA in healthy donors. With 60 Vbeta and 13 Jbeta primers, the PCR was carried out. Sequencing was performed with immunoSEQ multiplex PCR; in TCRdb, only in-frame clones are kept and a portion is missing. The sample holds some 150,000 clones, 80% to 90% seen once. The source material was PBMCs. The receptor set was obtained from a woman aged 25 to 39 in good health and CMV-seropositive.

The chain recombines TRBV28 with TRBJ1-2, with D perhaps TRBD1 (6 bases). The CDR3 length is 13 residues. From germline, CDR1 is MDHEN and CDR2 SYDVKM. Trimming removed 1 base at V and 7 bases at J, with 10 bases between. This CDR3 is CASSLLQGSGYTF. The CDR3 DNA reads as TGTGCCAGCAGTTTATTACAGGGCAGTGGCTACACCTTC.

The chain recombines TRBV5-5 with TRBJ1-6; TRBD1 aligns across 7 bases. The CDR3 is made up of 15 amino acids. The V and J ends lost 4 bases and 8 bases, in that order; junction bases with no gene match: 9. Germline CDR1 SGHKS, CDR2 YYEKEE (reference sequence). The CDR3 bases are TGTGCCAGCAGCCGAGACAGGGCGCGGGATTCACCCCTCCACTTT. This gives the protein CASSRDRARDSPLHF.

The chain links TRBV5-4 to TRBJ2-1; D unclear. Trimming removed 2 bases at V and 0 bases at J, with 9 bases between. Per the germline V gene, CDR1 is SGHNT and CDR2 is YYREEE (reference sequence). CDR3 length: 15 amino acids. The CDR3 DNA is TGTGCCAGCAGCTTATGGCGGAGCTCCTACAATGAGCAGTTCTTC. It is translated as CASSLWRSSYNEQFF.

V usage is TRBV5-5 and J usage is TRBJ1-1; D ambiguous. Per germline, CDR1 SGHKS and CDR2 YYEKEE (reference sequence). The CDR3 loop spans 14 amino acids. Between the trimmed V and J ends, which lost 10 bases and 0 bases, there was a span of 16 bases. DNA for the CDR3: TGTGCCTCCACGCAGGTATCTCTGAACACTGAAGCTTTCTTT. Translated, it gives CASTQVSLNTEAFF.

V gene TRBV5-6 combines with J gene TRBJ2-1; 9 bases fit TRBD2. Per the germline V gene, CDR1 is SGHDT and CDR2 is YYEEEE. There are 16 residues in the CDR3. The J segment lost 6 bases and the V segment lost 3 bases, leaving 10 bases of the junction unmatched. Here the CDR3 DNA reads TGTGCCAGCAGCTCGACGTGGCAGCGGGGGGTCAATGAGCAGTTCTTC. This codes for CASSSTWQRGVNEQFF.

The genes are TRBV7-6 and TRBJ2-5; D gene uncertain. Germline CDR1 reads SGHVS; CDR2 reads FNYEAQ. This CDR3 spans 13 amino acids. Trimming pared 5 bases from V and 1 base from J, leaving 8 bases between. The chain's CDR3 is CASSQFPQETQYF. CDR3 DNA sequence: TGTGCCAGCAGCCAATTCCCCCAAGAGACCCAGTACTTC.

The rearrangement uses TRBV5-4 and TRBJ2-5, with 12 bases that match TRBD2. The length of the CDR3 is 15 residues. With 4 bases clipped from V and 5 bases from J, the junction kept 6 bases outside the gene matches. The germline gives CDR1 SGHNT, CDR2 YYREEE (reference sequence). CDR3 amino acids: CASSLAGGASETQYF. CDR3 nucleotide sequence: TGTGCCAGCAGCCTAGCGGGGGGGGCCTCGGAGACCCAGTACTTC.

The genes are TRBV7-9 and TRBJ1-2, with TRBD1 as a possible D gene (6 bases). With 7 bases removed from V and 6 bases from J, the gap between germline ends came to 18 bases. The length of the CDR3 is 14 residues. CDR1 is SEHNR, CDR2 FQNEAQ, per germline (reference sequence). The CDR3 nucleotides read TGTGCCAGCACCCCGTGGAACAGGGATCATGGCTACACCTTC. It codes for CASTPWNRDHGYTF.

The J gene is TRBJ2-5, the V gene TRBV11-2, with D unclear. Trimming stripped 1 base from V and 0 bases from J, with 6 bases between. In germline, CDR1 is SGHAT, CDR2 FQNNGV. The CDR3 has 14 amino acids. In DNA form, the CDR3 reads TGTGCCAGCAGCTTAGCTCCGTACCAAGAGACCCAGTACTTC. Its protein product is CASSLAPYQETQYF.